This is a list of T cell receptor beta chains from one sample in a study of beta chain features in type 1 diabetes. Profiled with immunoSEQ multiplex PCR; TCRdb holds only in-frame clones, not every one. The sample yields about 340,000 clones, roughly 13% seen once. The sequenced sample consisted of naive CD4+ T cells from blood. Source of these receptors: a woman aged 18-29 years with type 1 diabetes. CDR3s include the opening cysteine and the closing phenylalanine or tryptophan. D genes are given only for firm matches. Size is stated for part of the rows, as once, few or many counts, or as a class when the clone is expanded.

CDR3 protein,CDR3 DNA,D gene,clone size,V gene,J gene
CASSLVLAGVAGGTDTQYF,TGCGCCAGCAGCTTGGTGCTAGCGGGAGTGGCCGGAGGCACAGATACGCAGTATTTT,TRBD2,few,TRBV5-1,TRBJ2-3
CASSFPTGNIQYF,TGCGCCAGCAGCTTCCCGACGGGAAACATTCAGTACTTC,-,-,TRBV5-1,TRBJ2-4
CASSPGAGSGLSTDTQYF,TGTGCCAGCAGCCCCGGAGCGGGTAGCGGGCTAAGCACAGATACGCAGTATTTT,TRBD2,few,TRBV11-2,TRBJ2-3
CASSQDHPTSGRLKDTQYF,TGTGCCAGCAGCCAAGATCACCCTACTAGCGGGAGGTTGAAGGATACGCAGTATTTT,TRBD2,-,TRBV4-2,TRBJ2-3
CASSQVDRATNQPQHF,TGTGCCAGCAGCCAAGTTGACAGGGCCACCAATCAGCCCCAGCATTTT,TRBD1,-,TRBV4-2,TRBJ1-5
CASSLQGGPDTQYF,TGTGCCAGCAGTTTACAGGGTGGACCAGATACGCAGTATTTT,-,-,TRBV6-6,TRBJ2-3
CASSVIGANVLTF,TGTGCCAGCAGCGTAATTGGGGCCAACGTCCTGACTTTC,-,few,TRBV27,TRBJ2-6
CASSMTGYKNIQYF,TGTGCCAGCAGCATGACAGGCTACAAAAACATTCAGTACTTC,-,few,TRBV9,TRBJ2-4
CASSELSSGSPTDTQYF,TGTGCCAGCAGTGAACTAAGTAGCGGGAGCCCCACAGATACGCAGTATTTT,TRBD2,few,TRBV6-1,TRBJ2-3
CASSQGGAGVTDTQYF,TGCGCCAGCAGCCAAGGGGGAGCGGGAGTCACAGATACGCAGTATTTT,TRBD2,few,TRBV4-3,TRBJ2-3
CASSYSGTGRNTEAFF,TGTGCCAGCAGTTACTCGGGGACAGGGAGGAACACTGAAGCTTTCTTT,TRBD1,-,TRBV6-5,TRBJ1-1
CASSFLGTGWYF,TGTGCCAGCAGTTTTCTGGGGACAGGGTGGTACTTC,TRBD1,-,TRBV28,TRBJ2-7
CASSQVMGLADSYNEQFF,TGCGCCAGCAGCCAAGTTATGGGACTAGCGGACTCCTACAATGAGCAGTTCTTC,TRBD2,few,TRBV4-1,TRBJ2-1
CASSLARSGAGGEQFF,TGTGCCAGCAGCTTAGCCCGCAGCGGAGCGGGAGGTGAGCAGTTCTTC,TRBD2,-,TRBV7-2,TRBJ2-1
CASSPQGVRETQYF,TGTGCCAGCTCACCACAGGGAGTACGAGAGACCCAGTACTTC,-,-,TRBV18,TRBJ2-5
CASSGGRWTGGSPLHF,TGTGCCAGCAGCGGAGGAAGGTGGACAGGGGGTTCACCCCTCCACTTT,TRBD1,-,TRBV9,TRBJ1-6
CAWTPWTSGSQVGEQFF,TGTGCCTGGACTCCCTGGACTAGCGGGAGTCAGGTGGGTGAGCAGTTCTTC,TRBD2,few,TRBV30,TRBJ2-1
CASSSSGTGSFLGYTF,TGTGCCAGCAGCTCCTCCGGGACAGGGTCGTTTCTAGGCTACACCTTC,TRBD1,-,TRBV11-2,TRBJ1-2
CASSLGGNYGYTF,TGTGCCAGCAGCCTTGGGGGGAACTATGGCTACACCTTC,-,few,TRBV13,TRBJ1-2
CASSTAGEGTGELFF,TGTGCCAGCAGTACGGCGGGAGAGGGAACCGGGGAGCTGTTTTTT,TRBD2,once,TRBV6-5,TRBJ2-2
CASSPGGETQYF,TGTGCCAGTAGTCCAGGGGGGGAGACCCAGTACTTC,-,-,TRBV19,TRBJ2-5
CASSVGLSTDTQYF,TGTGCCAGCAGCGTAGGACTGAGCACAGATACGCAGTATTTT,-,few,TRBV11-2,TRBJ2-3
CASSWGEDTQYF,TGTGCCAGCAGCTGGGGCGAGGATACGCAGTATTTT,-,few,TRBV5-6,TRBJ2-3
CASSFWDRSYEQYF,TGTGCCAGCAGTTTTTGGGACAGGTCCTACGAGCAGTACTTC,TRBD1,-,TRBV27,TRBJ2-7
CASTEGGGGRYNEQFF,TGTGCCAGCACCGAGGGAGGGGGAGGGCGCTACAATGAGCAGTTCTTC,-,few,TRBV7-2,TRBJ2-1
CASSPPTGRETQYF,TGTGCCAGCAGTCCCCCGACAGGGCGAGAGACCCAGTACTTC,TRBD1,-,TRBV28,TRBJ2-5
CASSEVRQGAGYTF,TGTGCCAGCAGTGAAGTGCGGCAGGGGGCTGGTTACACCTTC,TRBD1,few,TRBV2,TRBJ1-2
CAWRTPDTHVDNEQFF,TGTGCCTGGAGGACTCCGGACACCCATGTGGACAATGAGCAGTTCTTC,-,-,TRBV30,TRBJ2-1
CSVDGTGHF,TGCAGCGTCGACGGGACAGGCCACTTC,TRBD1,few,TRBV29-1,TRBJ1-2
CAWSVGPTVYEQYF,TGTGCCTGGAGTGTAGGTCCGACAGTCTACGAGCAGTACTTC,-,few,TRBV30,TRBJ2-7
CASRAGVPYEQYF,TGCGCCAGCAGAGCGGGAGTTCCCTACGAGCAGTACTTC,TRBD2,-,TRBV5-1,TRBJ2-7
CSARRADTQYF,TGCAGTGCTAGGCGAGCAGATACGCAGTATTTT,-,few,TRBV20-1,TRBJ2-3
CASSLGPFPSQETQYF,TGTGCCAGCAGCTTAGGTCCGTTCCCCTCCCAAGAGACCCAGTACTTC,-,-,TRBV7-9,TRBJ2-5
CASSVHPMTSNYGYTF,TGTGCCAGCAGCGTACATCCTATGACAAGTAACTATGGCTACACCTTC,-,few,TRBV9,TRBJ1-2
CASSVVGENTEAFF,TGTGCCAGCAGCGTAGTCGGAGAGAACACTGAAGCTTTCTTT,-,-,TRBV9,TRBJ1-1
CASSISGKMNTEAFF,TGTGCCAGTAGTATAAGCGGAAAAATGAACACTGAAGCTTTCTTT,-,-,TRBV19,TRBJ1-1
CATSGSHTEAFF,TGTGCCACCTCGGGGAGTCACACTGAAGCTTTCTTT,-,few,TRBV19,TRBJ1-1
CASSLTDYDYEQYF,TGTGCCAGCTCACTGACAGATTATGACTACGAGCAGTACTTC,-,-,TRBV18,TRBJ2-7
CASSPTLRDRDAKNIQYF,TGTGCCAGCAGCCCGACCCTCCGGGACAGGGATGCCAAAAACATTCAGTACTTC,TRBD1,-,TRBV11-2,TRBJ2-4
CASSYLGGNEQFF,TGTGCCAGCAGCTACCTAGGAGGGAATGAGCAGTTCTTC,-,-,TRBV7-9,TRBJ2-1
CASSRGTSETQYF,TGTGCCAGCTCACGGGGAACTAGTGAGACCCAGTACTTC,-,few,TRBV18,TRBJ2-5
CASSPRTSGTGDTQYF,TGTGCCAGCAGCCCCAGGACTAGCGGGACGGGAGATACGCAGTATTTT,TRBD2,-,TRBV7-2,TRBJ2-3
CASSSPRAEAFF,TGTGCCAGCAGCTCGCCCCGGGCTGAAGCTTTCTTT,-,few,TRBV7-9,TRBJ1-1
CAWSVGQGDNEQFF,TGTGCCTGGAGTGTAGGCCAGGGGGACAATGAGCAGTTCTTC,TRBD1,-,TRBV30,TRBJ2-1